This T cell receptor (beta chain) appears in the sequencing data of a study of blood T cell repertoires in COVID-19. On the study more broadly: Samples representing acute and convalescent COVID-19 were sourced from the United States, Italy and Spain. Sample material is recorded as cDNA or gDNA derived from T cells, B-cell-depleted T cells, or PBMCs.

In the source study's methods: The assay estimated nucleated cells by amplifying reference gene primers. The assay was immunoSEQ multiplex PCR, and TCRdb's table has in-frame clones only and misses some. V, J and clone size reflect that table, while D and trimming were determined from the DNA. The sample shows 70,000 to 90,000 clones, about 88% of them seen only once. This receptor was obtained from an elderly man with active or convalescent COVID-19. Specimen: peripheral blood.

CDR3 protein: CASSIGRKVGGDTQYF. DNA of the CDR3: TGTGCCAGTAGTATAGGGAGGAAGGTGGGTGGTGATACGCAGTATTTT. V usage is TRBV19 and J usage is TRBJ2-3; D is possibly TRBD2 (5 bases). The CDR3 has 16 amino acids. Trimming shortened V by 1 base and J by 6 bases, and 17 bases separated the two germline ends. Germline lookup yields CDR1 LNHDA and CDR2 SQIVND (reference sequence).